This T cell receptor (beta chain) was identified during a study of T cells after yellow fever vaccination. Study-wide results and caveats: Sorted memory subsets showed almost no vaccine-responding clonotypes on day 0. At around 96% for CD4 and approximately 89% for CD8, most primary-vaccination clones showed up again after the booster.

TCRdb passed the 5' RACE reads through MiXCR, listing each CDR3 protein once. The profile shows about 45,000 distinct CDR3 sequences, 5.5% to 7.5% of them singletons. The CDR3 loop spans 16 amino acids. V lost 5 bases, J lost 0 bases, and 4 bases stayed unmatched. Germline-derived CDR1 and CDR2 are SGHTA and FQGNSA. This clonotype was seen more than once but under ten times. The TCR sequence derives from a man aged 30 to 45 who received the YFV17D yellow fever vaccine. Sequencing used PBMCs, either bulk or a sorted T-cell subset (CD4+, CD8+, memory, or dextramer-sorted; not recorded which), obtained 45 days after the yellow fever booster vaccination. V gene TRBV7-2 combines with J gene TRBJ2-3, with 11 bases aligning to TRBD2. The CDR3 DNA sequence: TGTGCCAGCAGCCCGGGACTAGCGGAAAGCACAGATACGCAGTATTTT. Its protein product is CASSPGLAESTDTQYF.